The rows below give T cell receptor beta chains drawn from one sample of a study of cytomegalovirus exposure and HLA in healthy donors. Here immunoSEQ multiplex PCR was the method, and the copy in TCRdb shows in-frame clones only, minus some. The table includes about 130,000 clones, about 79% detected once. The source material was PBMCs. The receptors shown here come from a man aged 50 or older in good health and CMV-seronegative. CDR3s include the opening cysteine and the closing phenylalanine or tryptophan. The D gene is left open where the match is weak. Clone size is not always given. Where it is, it says once, few, many or a class for expanded clones.

V gene,clone size,CDR3 length,D gene,J gene,CDR3 DNA,CDR3 protein
TRBV28,.,14,.,TRBJ2-1,TGTGCCAGCAGTTCCCGGGTATTCACCAATGAGCAGTTCTTC,CASSSRVFTNEQFF
TRBV25-1,.,15,.,TRBJ2-2,TGTGCCAGCAGTACCGGGGCCGGGGGCACCGGGGAGCTGTTTTTT,CASSTGAGGTGELFF
TRBV5-1,.,15,TRBD2,TRBJ2-5,TGCGCCAGCAGCTTGGCGAGCGGGGGGGCGGAGACCCAGTACTTC,CASSLASGGAETQYF
TRBV19,.,15,TRBD1,TRBJ1-4,TGTGCCAGTAGTATTCAGGGGGGCCGAAATGAAAAACTGTTTTTT,CASSIQGGRNEKLFF
TRBV10-2,once,15,.,TRBJ1-2,TGCGCCAGCAGTCCACAGGGAAGTTTGAACTATGGCTACACCTTC,CASSPQGSLNYGYTF
TRBV28,.,15,.,TRBJ2-1,TGTGCCAGCAGCGGAGAGTGGCCCTCCTACAATGAGCAGTTCTTC,CASSGEWPSYNEQFF
TRBV28,.,13,.,TRBJ2-2,TGTGCCAGCAGTCGAGACAGCACCGGGGAGCTGTTTTTT,CASSRDSTGELFF
TRBV19,.,16,TRBD1,TRBJ2-7,TGTGCCAGTAGTTCAAGGGACAGGGGAAGCCCCTACGAGCAGTACTTC,CASSSRDRGSPYEQYF
TRBV6-1,.,14,TRBD1,TRBJ1-4,TGTGCCAGCATTATAGACAGGGGGCGTGAAAAACTGTTTTTT,CASIIDRGREKLFF
TRBV5-1,.,17,TRBD1,TRBJ2-2,TGCGCCAGCAGCCCCCGAAGGGGGACAGGGGGCACCGGGGAGCTGTTTTTT,CASSPRRGTGGTGELFF
TRBV30,.,17,.,TRBJ1-2,TGTGCCTGGAGTGTCTCAGGGGTCCTCCAGTATAACTATGGCTACACCTTC,CAWSVSGVLQYNYGYTF
TRBV7-9,.,17,TRBD2,TRBJ2-2,TGTTCCAGCAGCTCACGGATAGCGGGGGGTGACACCGGGGAGCTGTTTTTT,CSSSSRIAGGDTGELFF
TRBV11-1,.,14,.,TRBJ1-1,TGTGCCAGCAGCTTAGGTTGGCTGAACACTGAAGCTTTCTTT,CASSLGWLNTEAFF
TRBV9,.,16,TRBD2,TRBJ2-3,TGTGCCAGCAGCGGTGGAGCGGGGTCGATCACAGATACGCAGTATTTT,CASSGGAGSITDTQYF
TRBV5-1,few,14,TRBD1,TRBJ1-1,TGCGCCAGCAGCTTACAGGGGCCGAACACTGAAGCTTTCTTT,CASSLQGPNTEAFF
TRBV7-6,once,15,.,TRBJ1-6,TGTGCCAGCAGCTTAGGCGGGAGAATTAATTCACCCCTCCACTTT,CASSLGGRINSPLHF
TRBV7-2,.,17,TRBD2,TRBJ2-3,TGTGCCAGCAGCTCCTCTGCGGGGCGGGGGGGCGGCGGTACGCAGTATTTT,CASSSSAGRGGGGTQYF
TRBV19,.,13,.,TRBJ2-5,TGTGCCAGTAGCCCCAGGGTACAAGAGACCCAGTACTTC,CASSPRVQETQYF
TRBV5-1,.,16,TRBD2,TRBJ2-3,TGCGCCAGCAGCTTGGACACAGGAGCGGGGGGAGATACGCAGTATTTT,CASSLDTGAGGDTQYF
TRBV6-5,.,16,TRBD1,TRBJ1-2,TGTGCCAGCAGTTCCCGATCAGGGGGGCTTTCGTATGGCTACACCTTC,CASSSRSGGLSYGYTF
TRBV2,.,14,TRBD2,TRBJ2-5,TGTGCCAGCAGTCCACTTAGCGGGGCAGGGACCCAGTACTTC,CASSPLSGAGTQYF
TRBV6-1,.,16,TRBD2,TRBJ2-7,TGTGCCAGCAGTGGTGCGGGGGGCAATGATCTGGGCGAGCAGTACTTC,CASSGAGGNDLGEQYF
TRBV7-2,once,15,.,TRBJ1-5,TGTGCCAGCAGCTTAACAGGGCATCAATGGCAGCCCCAGCATTTT,CASSLTGHQWQPQHF
TRBV9,.,15,TRBD2,TRBJ2-1,TGTGCCAGCAGCGTAACGGGGGGACCCTACAATGAGCAGTTCTTC,CASSVTGGPYNEQFF